This T cell receptor beta chain comes out of a study of blood T cell repertoires in COVID-19 (dated by TCRdb to 2020 to 2022). As for the study more broadly: Samples from collaborators originated in the United States, Italy and Spain and spanned both the acute and convalescent phases of COVID-19. Nearly every sample came with metadata listing a de-identified subject ID, COVID-19 status, age in years and sex. Where HLA class I and class II types were available, the types were taken from metadata supplied by the sample provider, not from assay-based typing. The repertoires were made available in a free public database intended to serve as a resource for research on the immune response to SARS-CoV-2. The dataset comprised deeply sampled blood TCRbeta repertoires from subjects exposed to, actively infected with, or recovered from COVID-19. The prospective study material was composed of cDNA or gDNA derived from T cells, B-cell-depleted T cells, or PBMCs. The samples were drawn from the first 160 participants of the ongoing ImmuneRACE study and from 1,254 subjects provided by 6 global collaborators.

Results the study describes overall, beyond this receptor: The quantity of clinical and demographic metadata differed by source and by participant and was supplied without curation.

The immunoSEQ Assay, a bias-controlled multiplex PCR, was used to amplify TCRbeta CDR3 regions from genomic DNA. In the source study's methods: The number of nucleated cells in each sample was estimated by amplification of reference gene primers within the assay. To quantify the absolute abundance of each unique TCRbeta CDR3 rearrangement, sequence reads were collapsed and filtered. For each sample, productive Simpson clonality was calculated by taking the square root of Simpson's diversity index across productive rearrangements. As stored in TCRdb, this immuneACCESS dataset retains in-frame rearrangements with V and J assigned. A fraction of the clones does not appear; measured against another copy, unresolved V genes explain less than half of the discrepancy, and the remainder lacks a known reason. The V and J calls and the clone size are those of that table, but D and trimming were determined from the DNA. Across this sample there are roughly 200,000 clones, with approximately 85% seen only once. In total, the top ten clones hold approximately 8% of the sample.

The collaborating institutions used their own protocols to collect whole blood in K2EDTA tubes. For TCRbeta analysis, collaborator samples were shipped as frozen whole blood, as isolated PBMCs, or as DNA extracted from either sample type. Comment on this clone: Its cognate antigen has yet to be identified. No much larger clone is present one base from it, and per-base qualities are unavailable.

V lost 1 base and J lost 10 bases; the stretch between them is 17 bases long. The CDR3 has 14 amino acids, counting the end cysteine and phenylalanine. The retained sequence is limited to the CDR3, 42 bases, with the frame set at the first base. CDR1 and CDR2, per the germline V gene (reference sequence), are GTSNPN and SVGIG. What was sequenced was peripheral blood. The chain joins TRBV30 to TRBJ2-4; 6 matching bases give a weak D call of TRBD2. The sequence came from a woman aged 55-75 years with acute or convalescent COVID-19. The CDR3 loop reads CAWSDSGLRSIQYF. The nucleotide sequence reads TGTGCCTGGAGTGATAGCGGACTCCGGAGTATTCAGTACTTC. The full variable domain, with segments outside the CDR3 supplied by the reference TRBV30 and TRBJ2-4 proteins, appears as SQTIHQWPATLVQPVGSPLSLECTVEGTSNPNLYWYRQAAGRGLQLLFYSVGIGQISSEVPQNLSASRPQDRQFILSSKKLLLSDSGFYLCAWSDSGLRSIQYFGAGTRLSVL.